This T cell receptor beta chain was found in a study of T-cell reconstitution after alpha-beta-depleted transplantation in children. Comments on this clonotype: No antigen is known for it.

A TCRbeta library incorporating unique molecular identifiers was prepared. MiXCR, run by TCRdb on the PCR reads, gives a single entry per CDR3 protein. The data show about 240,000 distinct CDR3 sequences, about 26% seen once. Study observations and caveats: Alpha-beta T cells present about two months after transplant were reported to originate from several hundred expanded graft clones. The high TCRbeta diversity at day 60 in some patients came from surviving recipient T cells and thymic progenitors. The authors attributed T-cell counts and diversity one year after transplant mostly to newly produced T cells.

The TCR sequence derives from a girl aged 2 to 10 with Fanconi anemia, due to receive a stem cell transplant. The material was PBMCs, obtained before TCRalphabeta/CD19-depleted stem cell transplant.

The CDR3: CASRATSGQETQYF. The CDR3 bases are TGCGCCAGCCGAGCGACTAGCGGCCAAGAGACCCAGTACTTC. The chain is built from TRBV5-1 and TRBJ2-5; 9 bases agree with TRBD2. Germline V gene lookup returns CDR1 SGHRS and CDR2 YFSETQ. The CDR3 sequence is 14 residues long. V was clipped by 7 bases and J by 1 base; unmatched bases: 5.